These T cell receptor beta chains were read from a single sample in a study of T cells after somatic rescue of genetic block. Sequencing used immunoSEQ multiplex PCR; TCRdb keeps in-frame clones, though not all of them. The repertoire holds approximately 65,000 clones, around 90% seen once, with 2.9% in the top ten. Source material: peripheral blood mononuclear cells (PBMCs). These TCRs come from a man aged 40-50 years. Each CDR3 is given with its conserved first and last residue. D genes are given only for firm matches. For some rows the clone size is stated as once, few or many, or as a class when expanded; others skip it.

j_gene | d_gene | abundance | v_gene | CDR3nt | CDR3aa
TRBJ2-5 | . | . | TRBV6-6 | TGTGCCAGCAGCCGCCGTAGTTTAGAGACCCAGTACTTC | CASSRRSLETQYF
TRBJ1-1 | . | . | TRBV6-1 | TGTGCCAGCAGCCAAGCCATGAACACTGAAGCTTTCTTT | CASSQAMNTEAFF
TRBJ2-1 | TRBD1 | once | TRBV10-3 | TGTGCCATCAGTGGAGGGGACAGGGGACGGTCGGAGCAGTTCTTC | CAISGGDRGRSEQFF
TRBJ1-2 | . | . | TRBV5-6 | TGTGCCAGCAGCTTGATCCGGAGAGACTACACCTTC | CASSLIRRDYTF
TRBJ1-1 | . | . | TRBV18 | TGTGCCAGCTCACCGGGCAGCGCGGGGGCAGAAGCTTTCTTT | CASSPGSAGAEAFF
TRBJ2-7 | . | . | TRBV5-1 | TGCGCCAGCAGCTTGTACTTCTCTTTCTCCTACGAGCAGTACTTC | CASSLYFSFSYEQYF
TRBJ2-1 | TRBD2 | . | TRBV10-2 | TGCGCCAGCGCCGAGACTAGCGGGAGCTCCTACAATGAGCAGTTCTTC | CASAETSGSSYNEQFF
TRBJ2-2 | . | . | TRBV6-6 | TGTGCCAGCAGTTATTTCGGTAGCGTAGACACCGGGGAGCTGTTTTTT | CASSYFGSVDTGELFF
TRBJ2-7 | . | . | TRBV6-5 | TGTGCCAGCAGCGCCCTGGACAGACCCTACGAGCAGTACTTC | CASSALDRPYEQYF
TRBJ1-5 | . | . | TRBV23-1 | TGCGCCAGCAGTCAAAGGGGGGCCGTTGATCAGCCCCAGCATTTT | CASSQRGAVDQPQHF
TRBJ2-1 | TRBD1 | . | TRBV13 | TGTGCCAGCAGCTTAGGCTCGAGGACAGGGAAAAATGAGCAGTTCTTC | CASSLGSRTGKNEQFF
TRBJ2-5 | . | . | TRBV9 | TGTGCCAGCAGCGTAGGCACTCTAAACGGAGAGACCCAGTACTTC | CASSVGTLNGETQYF
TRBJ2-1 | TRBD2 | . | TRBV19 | TGTGCCAGTAGTACCTCGGGACTAGCCCTCCTCCATGAGCAGTTCTTC | CASSTSGLALLHEQFF
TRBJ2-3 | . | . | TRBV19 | TGTGCCAGTAGCTGGGGGGGGGCCGGAGATACGCAGTATTTT | CASSWGGAGDTQYF